This entry is about one T cell receptor (beta chain). Its matching antigen is unknown. Only in-frame clones appear in the TCRdb table, and some are missing; sequencing was by immunoSEQ multiplex PCR. The data contain about 29,000 clones, just under 85% of them seen just once; the ten biggest clones take up around 1%. This record belongs to a study of monozygotic twins with cystic fibrosis. Study-wide results and limits: Monozygotic CF twin pairs shared significantly more nucleotide-identical clonotypes than unrelated CF individuals did. V usage most resembled the co-twin in 13 of 16 pairs. No link emerged between shared CDR3 counts and age, concordance or severity. The repertoire was suggested to be naive-dominated, clonality median about 0.0094.

The germline CDR1 and CDR2 sequences are MNHNY and SVGAGI (reference sequence). With 6 bases removed from V and 8 bases from J, the gap between germline ends came to 14 bases. The CDR3 sequence is 13 residues long. The sequenced material came from blood. V is TRBV6-6 and J is TRBJ2-1; the D gene is possibly TRBD1 (5 bases). The receptor was isolated from a girl aged 2-15 years with cystic fibrosis. The CDR3 coding sequence is TGTGCCAGCAGGGGAATAGGGGCCGATGAGCAGTTCTTC. Protein sequence: CASRGIGADEQFF.